The rows below give T cell receptor beta chains drawn from one sample of a study of blood T cell repertoires in COVID-19. Using immunoSEQ multiplex PCR, the repertoire was profiled, and TCRdb retains in-frame clones only, with some absent. Of 200,000 to 250,000 clones in the sample, over 75% were seen once. Sequencing input: PBMCs or T cells enriched from blood (not recorded which). The receptors come from a woman aged 55-70 years who had recovered from COVID-19. Each CDR3 is given with its conserved first and last residue. Fields, in order: V gene, D gene, clone size, J gene, CDR3 DNA, CDR3 protein. A D gene is named only where the DNA matches it firmly. The size entry is marked missing in some rows and otherwise reads once, few, many or a size class.

v_call: TRBV29-1
d_call: TRBD1
clone_size: -
j_call: TRBJ1-2
cdr3_nt: TGCAGCGTCGGGGGACAGGGACTTAACTATGGCTACACCTTC
cdr3_aa: CSVGGQGLNYGYTF

v_call: TRBV5-1
d_call: -
clone_size: -
j_call: TRBJ2-3
cdr3_nt: TGCGCCAGCAGCTCGGAGGGACGAACAGATACGCAGTATTTT
cdr3_aa: CASSSEGRTDTQYF

v_call: TRBV19
d_call: TRBD1
clone_size: -
j_call: TRBJ1-1
cdr3_nt: TGTGCCAGTAGTTACGCGGACAGGGCGACTGAAGCTTTCTTT
cdr3_aa: CASSYADRATEAFF

v_call: TRBV2
d_call: TRBD1
clone_size: -
j_call: TRBJ2-7
cdr3_nt: TGTGCCAGCAGACGGGACAGGTCGTACGAGCAGTACTTC
cdr3_aa: CASRRDRSYEQYF

v_call: TRBV9
d_call: -
clone_size: once
j_call: TRBJ2-2
cdr3_nt: TGTGCCAGCCGCCAGACAGGGAACACCGGGGAGCTGTTTTTT
cdr3_aa: CASRQTGNTGELFF

v_call: TRBV11-2
d_call: -
clone_size: once
j_call: TRBJ1-5
cdr3_nt: TGTGCCAGCAGCGCACAGAGCAATCAGCCCCAGCATTTT
cdr3_aa: CASSAQSNQPQHF

v_call: TRBV3-1/TRBV3-2
d_call: TRBD1
clone_size: -
j_call: TRBJ2-7
cdr3_nt: TGTGCCAGCAGCCAATGGACAGGATTCTACGAGCAGTACTTC
cdr3_aa: CASSQWTGFYEQYF

v_call: TRBV19
d_call: -
clone_size: -
j_call: TRBJ1-2
cdr3_nt: TGTGCCAGTAGTACAGGGTGGGACTATGGCTACACCTTC
cdr3_aa: CASSTGWDYGYTF

v_call: TRBV18
d_call: -
clone_size: -
j_call: TRBJ1-5
cdr3_nt: TGTGCCAGCTCACAATATTCAGGTGACAATCAGCCCCAGCATTTT
cdr3_aa: CASSQYSGDNQPQHF

v_call: TRBV7-2
d_call: TRBD2
clone_size: -
j_call: TRBJ2-3
cdr3_nt: TGTGCCAGCAGCTTAGCCTCTAGCGGGGGGCCCACAGATACGCAGTATTTT
cdr3_aa: CASSLASSGGPTDTQYF

v_call: TRBV27
d_call: -
clone_size: few
j_call: TRBJ2-5
cdr3_nt: TGTGCCAGCACGGGACTTTCGGGAGAGACCCAGTACTTC
cdr3_aa: CASTGLSGETQYF

v_call: TRBV18
d_call: TRBD1
clone_size: -
j_call: TRBJ2-7
cdr3_nt: TGTGCCAGCTCACACGGGACAGTGACCTCCTACGAGCAGTACTTC
cdr3_aa: CASSHGTVTSYEQYF

v_call: TRBV5-4
d_call: -
clone_size: few
j_call: TRBJ1-2
cdr3_nt: TGTGCCAGCAGCCCGAGTGTCCCGGGACTCAGGCAGAATGGCTACACCTTC
cdr3_aa: CASSPSVPGLRQNGYTF

v_call: TRBV7-9
d_call: TRBD1
clone_size: -
j_call: TRBJ1-5
cdr3_nt: TGTGCCAGCAGCTCTGGACAGGGGGAGCGCCCCCAGCATTTT
cdr3_aa: CASSSGQGERPQHF

v_call: TRBV6-2/TRBV6-3
d_call: TRBD2
clone_size: once
j_call: TRBJ2-7
cdr3_nt: TGTGCCAGCAGTAACGCGGGAGGGCCGTCTTACGAGCAGTACTTC
cdr3_aa: CASSNAGGPSYEQYF

v_call: TRBV6-5
d_call: TRBD1
clone_size: -
j_call: TRBJ1-2
cdr3_nt: TGTGCCAGCAATCAAGACAGGGACGGCTACACCTTC
cdr3_aa: CASNQDRDGYTF

v_call: TRBV11-3
d_call: -
clone_size: few
j_call: TRBJ2-2
cdr3_nt: TGTGCCAGCAGCGACCGGACAAGGAACACCGGGGAGCTGTTTTTT
cdr3_aa: CASSDRTRNTGELFF

v_call: TRBV2
d_call: -
clone_size: -
j_call: TRBJ1-2
cdr3_nt: TGTGCCAGCAGTGAAACAGGGCAATCTAACTATGGCTACACCTTC
cdr3_aa: CASSETGQSNYGYTF

v_call: TRBV11-2
d_call: -
clone_size: -
j_call: TRBJ2-5
cdr3_nt: TGTGCCAGCAGCTTAACCCAGCAAGAGACCCAGTACTTC
cdr3_aa: CASSLTQQETQYF

v_call: TRBV6-5
d_call: TRBD2
clone_size: few
j_call: TRBJ2-7
cdr3_nt: TGTGCCAGCAGTTCGGGACTAGCGGGGGACTACGAGCAGTACTTC
cdr3_aa: CASSSGLAGDYEQYF

v_call: TRBV19
d_call: TRBD1
clone_size: once
j_call: TRBJ1-1
cdr3_nt: TGTGCCAGTAGTTTAACAGGGGGCTCGAACACTGAAGCTTTCTTT
cdr3_aa: CASSLTGGSNTEAFF

v_call: TRBV6-6
d_call: TRBD1
clone_size: -
j_call: TRBJ2-7
cdr3_nt: TGTGCCAGCAGTTACTCGATTCCGGGACAGGGAGACGAGCAGTACTTC
cdr3_aa: CASSYSIPGQGDEQYF

v_call: TRBV5-4
d_call: -
clone_size: few
j_call: TRBJ2-6
cdr3_nt: TGTGCCAGCAGCCCAGGACAGCCCTCTGGGGCCAACGTCCTGACTTTC
cdr3_aa: CASSPGQPSGANVLTF

v_call: TRBV7-2
d_call: -
clone_size: -
j_call: TRBJ2-7
cdr3_nt: TGTGCCAGCAGCTTAAGGCCAGGGGCAGCTTACGAGCAGTACTTC
cdr3_aa: CASSLRPGAAYEQYF

v_call: TRBV11-2
d_call: TRBD2
clone_size: -
j_call: TRBJ2-5
cdr3_nt: TGTGCCAGCAGCTTCCCCCAGGAACTAGCGGGCTCAGAGACCCAGTACTTC
cdr3_aa: CASSFPQELAGSETQYF

v_call: TRBV27
d_call: -
clone_size: -
j_call: TRBJ1-1
cdr3_nt: TGTGCCAGCAGTTTACAAACAGGGATGAACACTGAAGCTTTCTTT
cdr3_aa: CASSLQTGMNTEAFF

v_call: TRBV7-7
d_call: -
clone_size: -
j_call: TRBJ2-5
cdr3_nt: TGTGCCAGCAGCTTCGGACAGGGAGGGCAAGAGACCCAGTACTTC
cdr3_aa: CASSFGQGGQETQYF

v_call: TRBV11-3
d_call: -
clone_size: -
j_call: TRBJ2-1
cdr3_nt: TGTGCCAGCAGCTTAGATGACAGGAGCTCCTACAATGAGCAGTTCTTC
cdr3_aa: CASSLDDRSSYNEQFF

v_call: TRBV27
d_call: TRBD1
clone_size: -
j_call: TRBJ1-2
cdr3_nt: TGTGCCAGCAGTTCGTCGGGACAGGACCGCTATGGCTACACCTTC
cdr3_aa: CASSSSGQDRYGYTF

v_call: TRBV2
d_call: -
clone_size: -
j_call: TRBJ2-2
cdr3_nt: TGTGCCAGCAGTAAACTAGCAGGGACCGGGGAGCTGTTTTTT
cdr3_aa: CASSKLAGTGELFF

v_call: TRBV9
d_call: -
clone_size: -
j_call: TRBJ2-6
cdr3_nt: TGTGCCAGCAGTATACAGGGCGTGAGTGGGGCCAACGTCCTGACTTTC
cdr3_aa: CASSIQGVSGANVLTF

v_call: TRBV19
d_call: -
clone_size: once
j_call: TRBJ1-1
cdr3_nt: TGTGCCAGTAAGGTCTGGGAGGGTCAAACCATGAACACTGAAGCTTTCTTT
cdr3_aa: CASKVWEGQTMNTEAFF

v_call: TRBV10-3
d_call: -
clone_size: -
j_call: TRBJ2-7
cdr3_nt: TGTGCCATCCGGCGGGCCTCCCCGGGAGAGCAGTACTTC
cdr3_aa: CAIRRASPGEQYF

v_call: TRBV6-5
d_call: -
clone_size: -
j_call: TRBJ2-7
cdr3_nt: TGTGCCAGCAGTTACTCGCCGCAGGTGGGTGACGAGCAGTACTTC
cdr3_aa: CASSYSPQVGDEQYF

v_call: TRBV3-1/TRBV3-2
d_call: TRBD2
clone_size: -
j_call: TRBJ2-7
cdr3_nt: TGTGCCACCGGTAGTCTAGCGGGAGTCTACGAGCAGTACTTC
cdr3_aa: CATGSLAGVYEQYF

v_call: TRBV6-4
d_call: TRBD1
clone_size: -
j_call: TRBJ1-6
cdr3_nt: TGTGCCAGCAGTGATCAAGGACAGGGGGGTTCACCCCTCCACTTT
cdr3_aa: CASSDQGQGGSPLHF

v_call: TRBV27
d_call: TRBD2
clone_size: -
j_call: TRBJ2-4
cdr3_nt: TGTGCCAGCAGTTGGGGGTTGCGGGAGCGGGGGAACATTCAGTACTTC
cdr3_aa: CASSWGLRERGNIQYF

v_call: TRBV18
d_call: -
clone_size: -
j_call: TRBJ1-2
cdr3_nt: TGTGCCAGCTCACCGGACAGAACCTATGGCTACACCTTC
cdr3_aa: CASSPDRTYGYTF

v_call: TRBV6-5
d_call: TRBD1
clone_size: -
j_call: TRBJ2-7
cdr3_nt: TGTGCCAGCAGGCCTGGGACAGATACACCCTACGAGCAGTACTTC
cdr3_aa: CASRPGTDTPYEQYF

v_call: TRBV3-1/TRBV3-2
d_call: -
clone_size: -
j_call: TRBJ2-3
cdr3_nt: TGTGCCAGCAGCCAAGATATAGCGGGCACAGATACGCAGTATTTT
cdr3_aa: CASSQDIAGTDTQYF

v_call: TRBV5-5
d_call: TRBD1
clone_size: -
j_call: TRBJ1-1
cdr3_nt: TGTGCCAGCGGCACTCCCGGGACAGTGAACACTGAAGCTTTCTTT
cdr3_aa: CASGTPGTVNTEAFF

v_call: TRBV3-1/TRBV3-2
d_call: TRBD2
clone_size: -
j_call: TRBJ2-1
cdr3_nt: TGTGCCAGCAGCCAGGTGGCGGGAGGATACTACAATGAGCAGTTCTTC
cdr3_aa: CASSQVAGGYYNEQFF

v_call: TRBV1
d_call: -
clone_size: -
j_call: TRBJ1-2
cdr3_nt: TGCACCAGCAGCCAAGATCGTTACCCAGGGGGCTATGGCTACACCTTC
cdr3_aa: CTSSQDRYPGGYGYTF

v_call: TRBV15
d_call: -
clone_size: -
j_call: TRBJ1-4
cdr3_nt: TGTGCCACCAGTTCGGGACAAGGCGTTGAAAAACTGTTTTTT
cdr3_aa: CATSSGQGVEKLFF

v_call: TRBV10-3
d_call: -
clone_size: -
j_call: TRBJ1-2
cdr3_nt: TGTGCCATCACAAAGACAGAAACAAACTATGGCTACACCTTC
cdr3_aa: CAITKTETNYGYTF

v_call: TRBV2
d_call: -
clone_size: few
j_call: TRBJ1-3
cdr3_nt: TGTGCCTCCACCCCCCCGGGATCGCGGGGCACCATATATTTT
cdr3_aa: CASTPPGSRGTIYF

v_call: TRBV5-1
d_call: -
clone_size: -
j_call: TRBJ2-1
cdr3_nt: TGCGCCAGCAGCTTGGTGGACTCCCTCGGTGAGCAGTTCTTC
cdr3_aa: CASSLVDSLGEQFF

v_call: TRBV5-6
d_call: TRBD1
clone_size: -
j_call: TRBJ1-5
cdr3_nt: TGTGCCAGCAGCTCGGACAGGGCCCAGCCCCAGCATTTT
cdr3_aa: CASSSDRAQPQHF

v_call: TRBV6-1
d_call: -
clone_size: -
j_call: TRBJ1-5
cdr3_nt: TGTGCCAGCAGTCAAGCGGGACTGTTCAATCAGCCCCAGCATTTT
cdr3_aa: CASSQAGLFNQPQHF

v_call: TRBV12-5
d_call: TRBD2
clone_size: -
j_call: TRBJ2-7
cdr3_nt: TGTGCTAGTGGTTTGGGGCTAGCGGTATCCTACGAGCAGTACTTC
cdr3_aa: CASGLGLAVSYEQYF

v_call: TRBV5-4
d_call: -
clone_size: -
j_call: TRBJ1-3
cdr3_nt: TGTGCCAGCAGCTTGATTAGGGGTTCCGACTCTGGAAACACCATATATTTT
cdr3_aa: CASSLIRGSDSGNTIYF

v_call: TRBV29-1
d_call: TRBD2
clone_size: -
j_call: TRBJ2-1
cdr3_nt: TGCAGCGCACAAAGCGGGAGCCCCTACAATGAGCAGTTCTTC
cdr3_aa: CSAQSGSPYNEQFF

v_call: TRBV5-1
d_call: TRBD1
clone_size: -
j_call: TRBJ2-2
cdr3_nt: TGCGCCAGCAGCCAACAGGGGACATCGAACACCGGGGAGCTGTTTTTT
cdr3_aa: CASSQQGTSNTGELFF

v_call: TRBV11-2
d_call: -
clone_size: -
j_call: TRBJ1-5
cdr3_nt: TGTGCCAGCAGCCAAACAGGGTATCAGCCCCAGCATTTT
cdr3_aa: CASSQTGYQPQHF